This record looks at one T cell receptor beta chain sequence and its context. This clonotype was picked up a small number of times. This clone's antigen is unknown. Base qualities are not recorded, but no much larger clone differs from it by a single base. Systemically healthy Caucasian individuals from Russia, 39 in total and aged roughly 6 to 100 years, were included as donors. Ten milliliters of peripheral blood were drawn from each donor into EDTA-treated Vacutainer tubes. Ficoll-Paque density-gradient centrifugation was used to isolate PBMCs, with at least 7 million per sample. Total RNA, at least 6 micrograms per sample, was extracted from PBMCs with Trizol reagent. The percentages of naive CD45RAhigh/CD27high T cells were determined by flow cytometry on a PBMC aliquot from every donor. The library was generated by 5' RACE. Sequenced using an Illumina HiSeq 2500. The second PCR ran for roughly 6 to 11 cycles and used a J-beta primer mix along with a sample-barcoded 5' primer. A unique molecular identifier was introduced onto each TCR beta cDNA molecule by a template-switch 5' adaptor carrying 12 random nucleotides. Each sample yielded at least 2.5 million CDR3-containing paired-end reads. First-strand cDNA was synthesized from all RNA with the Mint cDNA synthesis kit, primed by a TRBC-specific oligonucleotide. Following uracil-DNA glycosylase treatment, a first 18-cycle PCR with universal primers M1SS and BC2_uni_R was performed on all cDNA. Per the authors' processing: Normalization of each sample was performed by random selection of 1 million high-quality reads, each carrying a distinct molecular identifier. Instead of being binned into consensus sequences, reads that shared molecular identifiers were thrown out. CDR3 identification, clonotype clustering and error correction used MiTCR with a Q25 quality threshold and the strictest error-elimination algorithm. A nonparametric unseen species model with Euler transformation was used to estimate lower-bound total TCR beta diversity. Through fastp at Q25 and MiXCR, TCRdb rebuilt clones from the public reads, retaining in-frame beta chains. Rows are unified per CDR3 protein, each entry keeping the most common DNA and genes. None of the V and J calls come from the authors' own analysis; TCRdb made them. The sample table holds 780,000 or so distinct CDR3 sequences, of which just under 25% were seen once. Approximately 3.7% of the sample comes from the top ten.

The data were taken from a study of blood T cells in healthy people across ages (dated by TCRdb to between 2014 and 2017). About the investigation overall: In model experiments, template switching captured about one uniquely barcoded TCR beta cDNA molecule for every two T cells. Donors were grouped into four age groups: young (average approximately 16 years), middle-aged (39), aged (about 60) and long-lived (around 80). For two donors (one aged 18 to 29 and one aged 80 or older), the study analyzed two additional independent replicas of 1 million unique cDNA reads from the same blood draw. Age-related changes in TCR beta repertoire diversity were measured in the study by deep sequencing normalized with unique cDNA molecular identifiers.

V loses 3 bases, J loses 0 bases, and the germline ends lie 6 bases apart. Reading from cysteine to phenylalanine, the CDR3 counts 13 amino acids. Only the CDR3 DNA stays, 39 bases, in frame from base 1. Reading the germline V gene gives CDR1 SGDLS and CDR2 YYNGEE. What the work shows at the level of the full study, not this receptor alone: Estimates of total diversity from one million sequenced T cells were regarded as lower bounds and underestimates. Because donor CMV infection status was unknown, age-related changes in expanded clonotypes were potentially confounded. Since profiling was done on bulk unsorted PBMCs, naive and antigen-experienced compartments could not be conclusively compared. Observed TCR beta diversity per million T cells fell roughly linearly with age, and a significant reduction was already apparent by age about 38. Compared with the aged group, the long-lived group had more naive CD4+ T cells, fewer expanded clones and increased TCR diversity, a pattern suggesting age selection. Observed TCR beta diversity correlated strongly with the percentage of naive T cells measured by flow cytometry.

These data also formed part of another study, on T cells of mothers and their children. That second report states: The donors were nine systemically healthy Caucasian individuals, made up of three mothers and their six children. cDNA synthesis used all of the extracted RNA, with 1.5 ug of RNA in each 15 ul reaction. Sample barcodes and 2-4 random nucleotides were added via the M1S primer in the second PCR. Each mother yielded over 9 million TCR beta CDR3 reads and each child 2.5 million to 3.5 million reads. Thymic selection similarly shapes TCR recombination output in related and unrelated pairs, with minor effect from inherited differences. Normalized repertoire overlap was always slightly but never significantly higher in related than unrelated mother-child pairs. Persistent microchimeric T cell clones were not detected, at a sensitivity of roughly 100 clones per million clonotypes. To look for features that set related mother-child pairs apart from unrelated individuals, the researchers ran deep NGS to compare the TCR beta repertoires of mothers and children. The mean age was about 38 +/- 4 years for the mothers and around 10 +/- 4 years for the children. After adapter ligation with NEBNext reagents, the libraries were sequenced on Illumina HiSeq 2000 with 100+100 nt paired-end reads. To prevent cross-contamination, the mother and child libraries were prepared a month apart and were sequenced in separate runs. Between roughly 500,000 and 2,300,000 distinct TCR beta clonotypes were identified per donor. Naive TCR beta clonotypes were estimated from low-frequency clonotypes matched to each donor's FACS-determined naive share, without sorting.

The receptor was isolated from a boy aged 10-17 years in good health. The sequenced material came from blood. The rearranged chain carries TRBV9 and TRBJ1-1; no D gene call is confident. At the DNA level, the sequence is TGTGCCAGCAGCGGCCCTATGAACACTGAAGCTTTCTTT. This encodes CASSGPMNTEAFF.